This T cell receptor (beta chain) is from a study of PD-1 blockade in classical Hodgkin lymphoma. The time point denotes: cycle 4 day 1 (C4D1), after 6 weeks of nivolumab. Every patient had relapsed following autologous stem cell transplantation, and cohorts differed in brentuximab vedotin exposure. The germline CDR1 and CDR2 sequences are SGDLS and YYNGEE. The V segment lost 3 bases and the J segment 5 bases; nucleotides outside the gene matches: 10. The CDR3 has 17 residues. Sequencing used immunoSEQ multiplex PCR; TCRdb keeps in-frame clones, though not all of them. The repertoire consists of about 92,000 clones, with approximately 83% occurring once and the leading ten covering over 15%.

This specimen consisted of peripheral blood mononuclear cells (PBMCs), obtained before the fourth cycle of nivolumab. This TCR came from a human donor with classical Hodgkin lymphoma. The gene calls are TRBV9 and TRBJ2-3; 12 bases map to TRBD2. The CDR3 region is CASSARGLAGWLDTQYF. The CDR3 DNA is TGTGCCAGCAGCGCCCGGGGACTAGCGGGCTGGTTAGATACGCAGTATTTT. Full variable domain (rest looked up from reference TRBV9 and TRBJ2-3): DSGVTQTPKHLITATGQRVTLRCSPRSGDLSVYWYQQSLDQGLQFLIQYYNGEERAKGNILERFSAQQFPDLHSELNLSSLELGDSALYFCASSARGLAGWLDTQYFGPGTRLTVL.